These 7 T cell receptor beta chains originate from one sample sequenced in a study of monozygotic twins with inflammatory bowel disease. TCRdb re-called the 5' RACE reads; one entry per CDR3 protein, DNA not given. This sample's table reports some 200,000 distinct CDR3 sequences. Sequencing was done on a sample of blood. The receptors stem from a human donor with ulcerative colitis or Crohn's disease, or a healthy co-twin of an affected twin (not recorded which).

The CDR3 loop is CASSLRGGRGSPLHF. J is TRBJ1-6 and V is TRBV5-6; TCRdb lists TRBD1, though no DNA is available to test this call. CDR1 and CDR2 from the germline V gene are SGHDT and YYEEEE. This CDR3 spans 15 amino acids.

The J gene is TRBJ1-1, the V gene TRBV29-1. The CDR3 consists of 15 residues. Germline assignment: CDR1 SQVTM and CDR2 ANQGSEA. The CDR3 region is CSVAPKPLGNTEAFF.

The chain is built from TRBV7-2 and TRBJ2-7. The CDR3 consists of 16 residues. The germline gives CDR1 SGHTA, CDR2 FQGNSA. The CDR3 here is CASSAQSPGGSYEQYF.

CDR3 residues: CATSRTEYNEQFF. The V and J genes are TRBV15 and TRBJ2-1. CDR3 length: 13 residues. Germline CDR1 is LNHNV and CDR2 is YYDKDF (reference sequence). The variable domain in full, with the rest retrieved from reference TRBV15 and TRBJ2-1, is DAMVIQNPRYQVTQFGKPVTLSCSQTLNHNVMYWYQQKSSQAPKLLFHYYDKDFNNEADTPDNFQSRRPNTSFCFLDIRSPGLGDTAMYLCATSRTEYNEQFFGPGTRLTVL.

The rearrangement links TRBV9 to TRBJ1-1; TCRdb designates TRBD1, a call that cannot be tested without DNA. Germline CDR1 SGDLS, CDR2 YYNGEE. CDR3 size: 15 residues. CDR3 region: CASSATGGWNTEAFF.

The gene calls are TRBV12-3 or TRBV12-4 and TRBJ2-2. The CDR3 extends over 13 amino acids. The CDR3 here is CASSRSVPGELFF.

This chain joins TRBV4-1 and TRBJ2-1; the TRBD2 assignment by TCRdb is unverifiable without DNA. CDR3 length equals 15 residues. Germline loops: CDR1 MGHRA, CDR2 YSYEKL. CDR3 sequence: CASSQSLGDYNEQFF.